The 30 T cell receptor beta chains listed next were all sequenced from one sample in a study of tumor and adjacent non-tumor tissue in lung cancer (dated by TCRdb to about 2018). Library creation used multiplex PCR. Sequencing was performed on an Illumina HiSeq 2500. TCRbeta libraries were constructed through three rounds of nested PCR with primers (Table S4) according to protocols modified from ARM-PCR. TCRdb's own reprocessing of the public reads used fastp at Q25 and MiXCR and kept productive beta chains. Each CDR3 protein gets just one entry, which takes the most common genes and DNA from the rows behind it. This sample holds about 100,000 distinct CDR3 sequences; 65% were observed only once. Of the sample, roughly 18% falls within the top ten clones. RNA was isolated from bulk, unsorted tissue, and RNA quality was assessed with a NanoDrop ND-1000 and an Agilent 2100. For the normal lung samples, distant non-tumor tissue was collected more than 3 cm away from the tumor edge.

Sequencing was done on a sample of distant non-tumor lung tissue. These receptors were collected from a man aged 25-40 years with non-small cell lung cancer.

A note on this clonotype: This may be a read error: a much more frequent sequence differs by one nucleotide. The CDR3 nucleotides are TGCAGTGACCGAGGACAGGGGAACACTGAAGCTTTCTTT. Encoded protein: CSDRGQGNTEAFF. The chain links TRBV20-1 to TRBJ1-1, with 8 bases identical to TRBD1. V was pared by 7 bases and J by 1 base, with 5 bases of the junction left unmatched. The CDR3 runs to 13 residues. The V gene's germline CDR1 is DFQATT and CDR2 SNEGSKA (reference sequence).

On this clonotype itself: The germline gene is not matched at one end of the junction; a read error may be the cause. CDR3 nucleotide sequence: TGTGCCAGCAATTTAACTAGCGGGGGCGCAGATACGCAGTATTTT. Residues: CASNLTSGGADTQYF. V usage is TRBV12-3 or TRBV12-4 and J usage is TRBJ2-3; TRBD2 aligns across 11 bases. The CDR3 consists of 15 residues.

Concerning this clonotype: A junction boundary mismatches the germline segment, possibly from a read error. The rearrangement links TRBV20-1 to TRBJ1-2; 8 nucleotides line up with TRBD1. Germline V gives CDR1 DFQATT, CDR2 SNEGSKA (reference sequence). This CDR3 contains 14 residues. Here the CDR3 reads CSPRAGQGNYGYTF. The CDR3 region has the DNA TGCAGTCCTAGAGCAGGACAGGGTAATTATGGCTACACCTTC.

V usage is TRBV3-1 and J usage is TRBJ2-7, with D possibly being TRBD1 or TRBD2 (6 bases each). Germline CDR1 and CDR2: LGHDT and YNNKEL (reference sequence). There are 15 residues in the CDR3. V was pared by 2 bases and J by 4 bases, with 15 bases between. The CDR3 DNA reads as TGTGCCAGCAGCCAACCGGGGGCCAAGCTATACGAGCAGTACTTC. Residues: CASSQPGAKLYEQYF.

This clonotype was seen ten or more times. The V call is TRBV29-1, the J call TRBJ1-2; no firm D call. The CDR3 totals 11 residues. V shed 1 base and J shed 8 bases, with 8 bases lying between them. From germline, CDR1 is SQVTM and CDR2 ANQGSEA. CDR3 loop: CSVEVNWGYTF. CDR3 bases: TGCAGCGTTGAAGTCAATTGGGGCTACACCTTC.

As regards this clonotype: A read error may explain this, as a much larger clone is one base away. No conserved phenylalanine or tryptophan is present at the end of the CDR3, so a read error is the likely explanation. The rearrangement joins TRBV6-5 to TRBJ2-5, with D perhaps matching TRBD1 or TRBD2 (5 bases each). V shed 6 bases and J shed 7 bases, with 18 bases lying between them. Germline assignment: CDR1 MNHEY and CDR2 SVGAGI. CDR3 length: 14 amino acids. The CDR3 region has the DNA TGTGCCAGCAGAAGAGAGGCGTTTGGGGGGACCCAGTACTCC. This sequence encodes CASRREAFGGTQYS.

This clonotype was counted at least ten times. This chain joins TRBV28 and TRBJ1-5; D perhaps matches TRBD1 (5 bases). Per germline, CDR1 MDHEN and CDR2 SYDVKM. This CDR3 has 15 residues. The germline V and J ends were trimmed by 5 bases and 4 bases, with 15 bases remaining between them. The CDR3 nucleotides read TGTGCCAGCAGTCAATTCGACAGAAATAATCAGCCCCAGCATTTT. Protein sequence: CASSQFDRNNQPQHF.

With respect to this clonotype: The junction and the germline gene differ at one end; a read error may be behind it. The rearrangement links TRBV29-1 to TRBJ2-2; a possible D gene is TRBD2 (5 bases). CDR1 and CDR2 from the germline V gene are SQVTM and ANQGSEA. The CDR3 loop spans 12 amino acids. This chain's CDR3 is CSVYRNTGELFF. The CDR3 DNA reads TGCAGCGTTTATAGGAACACCGGGGAACTGTTTTTT.

This clonotype was observed a handful of times. A much larger clonotype is one base distant, so this may be a read error. This chain connects TRBV20-1 to TRBJ1-6, with TRBD1 matching 9 bases. Germline loops: CDR1 DFQATT, CDR2 SNEGSKA (reference sequence). The CDR3 runs to 16 residues. The CDR3 DNA reads as TGCAGTACTAGAGCCGCCGGGACAGGGCTTAATTCACCCCTCCACTTT. It is translated as CSTRAAGTGLNSPLHF.

About this clonotype: A much more abundant neighbour one base away suggests this may be a read error. The genes are TRBV6-2 or TRBV6-3 and TRBJ2-7; unclear D gene. Germline V CDR1 and CDR2: MNHEY, SVGEGT. The CDR3 contains 13 residues. Between the trimmed V and J ends, which lost 2 bases and 4 bases, there was a span of 9 bases. The CDR3 DNA is TGTGCCAGCAGTTACAGGATCGCGTACGAGCAGTACTTC. It codes for CASSYRIAYEQYF.

In its sample, this clonotype was seen many times. This chain uses TRBV10-1 with TRBJ2-2, with D unclear. This CDR3 has 13 residues. V lost 6 bases to trimming and J lost 0 bases, with 5 bases between them. CDR1 is WNHNN, CDR2 SYGVQD, per germline (reference sequence). CDR3 sequence: CASRYSNTGELFF. CDR3 coding DNA: TGCGCCAGCAGGTACTCGAACACCGGGGAGCTGTTTTTT.

About this clonotype itself: A much bigger clone sits one base away, suggesting this may be a read error. The CDR3 spells CSVDRVGFTGEPFF. For the CDR3, the DNA is TGCAGCGTAGATAGGGTGGGCTTCACCGGGGAGCCGTTTTTT. The chain links TRBV29-1 to TRBJ2-2; D is possibly TRBD2 (5 bases). CDR3 length: 14 residues. The V gene's germline CDR1 is SQVTM and CDR2 ANQGSEA.

On this clonotype: A single base separates this from a much larger clone, so it may be a read error. The chain recombines TRBV24-1 with TRBJ2-1, with 9 bases that match TRBD2. Germline assignment: CDR1 KGHDR and CDR2 SFDVKD. The CDR3 is 16 amino acids. Losses at the gene ends were 2 bases for V and 5 bases for J; bases not matched to a gene: 6. The CDR3 DNA sequence: TGTGCCACCAGTGATTATGGGCTAGCGGGGCACAATGAGCAGTTCTTC. Residues: CATSDYGLAGHNEQFF.

Of note for this clonotype: The junction shows a germline mismatch at one end, possibly a read error. The V call is TRBV6-2 or TRBV6-3, the J call TRBJ2-1; 11 bases agree with TRBD2. Germline V gene lookup returns CDR1 MNHEY and CDR2 SVGEGT. The CDR3 is 15 residues long. CDR3 in DNA: TGTGCCAGGAGCCACTTACTAGCGGGGGACAACGAGCAGTTCTTC. Its translation: CARSHLLAGDNEQFF.

This clonotype was seen at least ten times. The chain recombines TRBV20-1 with TRBJ1-4; tentative D call: TRBD1 (5 bases). V was clipped by 5 bases and J by 1 base, with 8 bases between them. Germline CDR1 and CDR2: DFQATT and SNEGSKA (reference sequence). The CDR3 consists of 13 residues. CDR3 DNA sequence: TGCAGTGCTTGGGACCTAACTAATGAAAAACTGTTTTTT. Translating gives CSAWDLTNEKLFF.

Concerning this clonotype itself: An end of the junction does not agree with germline; a read error may underlie this. The chain uses TRBV11-2 and TRBJ2-1; D uncertain. The CDR3 covers 11 residues. The germline V gene has CDR1 SGHAT and CDR2 FQNNGV. The CDR3 nucleotides are TGTGCCAGCAGCCCTTTGGATGGGCAGTCCTTC. Translation gives CASSPLDGQSF.

Remarks on this clonotype: Its ends do not fully match the called genes, so a read error is possible. The V gene is TRBV6-2 or TRBV6-3, the J gene TRBJ2-1, with 9 positions matching TRBD2. The germline gives CDR1 MNHEY, CDR2 SVGEGT. This CDR3 has 19 amino acids. The CDR3 DNA is TGTGCCAGCAGTCCCCTAAGGGGCCACCTTTGCGGGAGGGCCGTCGAGCAGTCCTTC. It specifies CASSPLRGHLCGRAVEQSF.

The J gene is TRBJ1-1, the V gene TRBV20-1, with a possible D match to TRBD1 (5 bases). Per germline, CDR1 DFQATT and CDR2 SNEGSKA (reference sequence). V gave up 3 bases and J gave up 4 bases, with 12 bases separating them. There are 13 residues in the CDR3. CDR3 nucleotides: TGCAGTGCTAGTCCCGGGACTAGCACTGAAGCTTTCTTT. It yields the protein CSASPGTSTEAFF.

The chain uses TRBV13 and TRBJ2-7; D is perhaps TRBD1 or TRBD2 (5 bases each). Per germline, CDR1 PRHDT and CDR2 FYEKMQ (reference sequence). The CDR3 runs 14 residues. V shed 4 bases and J shed 10 bases, with 20 bases lying between them. CDR3 bases: TGTGCCAGCAGCTCGGGACGTATCGGAGTTGAACAGTACTTC. It translates to CASSSGRIGVEQYF.

This clonotype was seen more than once but under ten times. A much larger clone differs from this one at a single base, so this may be a read error. Since the CDR3 does not end with the conserved phenylalanine or tryptophan, this likely comes from a read error. The V gene is TRBV6-5, the J gene TRBJ1-2; D possibly corresponds to TRBD1 (5 bases). This CDR3 has 15 amino acids. Per the germline V gene, CDR1 is MNHEY and CDR2 is SVGAGI. V lost 1 base to trimming and J lost 4 bases, with 13 bases between them. CDR3 residues: CASSYYGRDSYGYTL. In DNA, the CDR3 is TGTGCCAGCAGTTACTACGGCAGGGATAGCTATGGCTACACCCTC.

Points on this clonotype: A read error may account for a junction end that differs from germline. V and J are TRBV7-9 and TRBJ1-4; 7 nucleotides line up with TRBD1. This CDR3 spans 14 amino acids. Germline assignment: CDR1 SEHNR and CDR2 FQNEAQ (reference sequence). CDR3 nucleotides: TGTGCCAGCAGCGACAGGGCAACTAATGAAGAACTGTTTTTT. Amino acids: CASSDRATNEELFF.

This clonotype occurred many times. J is TRBJ1-6 and V is TRBV6-5, with D uncertain. Germline V gene lookup returns CDR1 MNHEY and CDR2 SVGAGI. The CDR3 loop spans 13 amino acids. The V end lost 4 bases, the J end lost 10 bases, and 11 bases lay between the germline ends. CDR3 in DNA: TGTGCCAGCAGTTCTTACAGTGAATCACCCCTCCACTTT. It codes for CASSSYSESPLHF.

This clonotype came up many times. The chain couples TRBV4-2 to TRBJ2-1; the match to TRBD2 covers 10 bases. The germline V gene encodes CDR1 LGHNA and CDR2 YNFKEQ. This CDR3 spans 13 amino acids. Unmatched junction bases numbered 4, after V lost 1 base and J lost 13 bases. CDR3 bases: TGTGCCAGCAGCCAAGGCCTAGCGGGAGAACAGTTCTTC. As protein: CASSQGLAGEQFF.

This chain connects TRBV20-1 to TRBJ1-1; perhaps TRBD1 as D (6 bases). CDR3 length: 14 residues. V was cut by 5 bases and J by 5 bases, with 18 bases left in between. Germline CDR1 and CDR2: DFQATT and SNEGSKA (reference sequence). CDR3: CSAGPGGGKTEAFF. CDR3 sequence (DNA): TGCAGTGCTGGCCCAGGCGGGGGCAAGACTGAAGCTTTCTTT.

Regarding this clonotype: Compared with germline, one end of the junction differs, possibly owing to a read error. The J gene is TRBJ2-2, the V gene TRBV20-1; TRBD1 matches at 10 bases. The CDR3 is 15 residues long. In germline, CDR1 is DFQATT, CDR2 SNEGSKA (reference sequence). The CDR3 loop is CSANRQGADTGELFF. The CDR3 DNA is TGTAGTGCTAACCGACAGGGGGCGGACACCGGGGAGCTGTTTTTT.

This clonotype was observed a handful of times. The junction does not match germline at one end; this may be a read error. J is TRBJ2-7 and V is TRBV29-1; either TRBD1 or TRBD2 may supply D (5 bases each). CDR1 is SQVTM and CDR2 is ANQGSEA in the germline V gene. The CDR3 is made up of 15 amino acids. In DNA form, the CDR3 reads TGCAGCGCCCTGGTGGGGGAGAGGGGCTCCTACGACCAGTACTTC. Protein sequence: CSALVGERGSYDQYF.

J is TRBJ2-5 and V is TRBV6-4; 7 bases line up with TRBD1. Trimming removed 7 bases from V and 5 bases from J; junction bases left unmatched: 13. The CDR3 has 15 amino acids. Germline CDR1 is MRHNA and CDR2 is SNTAGT. The chain's CDR3 is CASTTWTGPGETQYF. The CDR3 DNA is TGTGCCAGCACAACGTGGACAGGTCCAGGGGAGACCCAGTACTTC.

This clonotype was observed at least ten times. The CDR3 protein is CASSQDYAEQFF. CDR3 DNA: TGCGCCAGCAGCCAGGACTACGCGGAGCAGTTCTTC. The chain uses TRBV4-1 and TRBJ2-1; D may be TRBD2 (6 bases). V gave up 3 bases and J gave up 10 bases, with 10 bases separating them. Germline V gene sequence: CDR1 MGHRA, CDR2 YSYEKL. This CDR3 spans 12 amino acids.

This clonotype was seen only a few times. The chain recombines TRBV7-9 with TRBJ2-3; 7 bases match TRBD1. The CDR3 has 14 amino acids. The V segment lost 2 bases and the J segment 4 bases; nucleotides outside the gene matches: 3. Germline V gene sequence: CDR1 SEHNR, CDR2 FQNEAQ (reference sequence). The CDR3 spells CASSLIGGPDTQYF. The CDR3 coding sequence is TGTGCCAGCAGCTTAATAGGGGGCCCAGATACGCAGTATTTT.

Comment on this clonotype: This clone may be a read error of a much larger clone one base away. The chain couples TRBV4-1 to TRBJ2-7; 8 bases align to TRBD2. The J segment lost 2 bases and the V segment lost 5 bases, leaving 8 bases of the junction unmatched. CDR1 is MGHRA, CDR2 YSYEKL, per germline. The CDR3 covers 15 residues. CDR3 amino acids: CASSSFGGGTYEQYF. CDR3 bases: TGCGCCAGCAGCTCCTTCGGCGGGGGGACCTACGAGCAGTACTTC.